Listed below are T cell receptor beta chains from one sample, sequenced in a study of cytomegalovirus exposure and HLA in healthy donors. The protocol was immunoSEQ multiplex PCR, while the TCRdb copy is restricted to in-frame clones and leaves out a portion. The profile shows fewer than 200,000 clones, roughly four fifths of them singletons. The specimen was PBMCs. The receptors were sampled from a man between 50 and 59 years old in good health and CMV-seronegative. Each CDR3 is given with its conserved first and last residue. D genes are given only for firm matches. Not every row has a clone size; where given, it reads once, few, many or a size class.

clone_size: -
d_call: -
j_call: TRBJ1-2
v_call: TRBV11-2
cdr3_aa: CASSMNRAGYTF
cdr3_nt: TGTGCCAGCAGCATGAACAGGGCTGGCTACACCTTC

clone_size: -
d_call: TRBD1
j_call: TRBJ1-4
v_call: TRBV27
cdr3_aa: CASSGQGAGQGKLFF
cdr3_nt: TGTGCCAGCAGCGGACAGGGGGCGGGCCAAGGAAAACTGTTTTTT

clone_size: -
d_call: TRBD2
j_call: TRBJ2-3
v_call: TRBV9
cdr3_aa: CASSALAGGPMGDTQYF
cdr3_nt: TGTGCCAGCAGCGCGCTAGCGGGGGGGCCGATGGGAGATACGCAGTATTTT

clone_size: -
d_call: -
j_call: TRBJ1-6
v_call: TRBV7-2
cdr3_aa: CASSLAGGDSSPLHF
cdr3_nt: TGTGCCAGCAGCTTAGCGGGGGGTGACAGTTCACCCCTCCACTTT

clone_size: -
d_call: TRBD1
j_call: TRBJ1-6
v_call: TRBV6-4
cdr3_aa: CASSYSGTGISPLHF
cdr3_nt: TGTGCCAGCTCCTATTCCGGGACAGGGATATCACCCCTCCACTTT

clone_size: -
d_call: -
j_call: TRBJ1-2
v_call: TRBV7-2
cdr3_aa: CASSLIGQSYGYTF
cdr3_nt: TGTGCCAGCAGCTTAATAGGACAGAGCTATGGCTACACCTTC

clone_size: -
d_call: -
j_call: TRBJ2-3
v_call: TRBV5-1
cdr3_aa: CASSLLTDTQYF
cdr3_nt: TGCGCCAGCAGCTTGCTTACAGATACGCAGTATTTT

clone_size: once
d_call: TRBD1
j_call: TRBJ1-2
v_call: TRBV20-1
cdr3_aa: CSAGQAYGYTF
cdr3_nt: TGCAGTGCTGGACAGGCGTATGGCTACACCTTC

clone_size: -
d_call: TRBD2
j_call: TRBJ2-1
v_call: TRBV7-9
cdr3_aa: CASSLGGLAEIYNEQFF
cdr3_nt: TGTGCCAGCAGCTTAGGGGGACTAGCGGAGATCTACAATGAGCAGTTCTTC

clone_size: -
d_call: -
j_call: TRBJ2-7
v_call: TRBV7-9
cdr3_aa: CASSYDSPYEQYF
cdr3_nt: TGTGCCAGCAGCTATGACAGCCCCTACGAGCAGTACTTC

clone_size: few
d_call: -
j_call: TRBJ2-1
v_call: TRBV14
cdr3_aa: CASSPGQLLSYNEQFF
cdr3_nt: TGTGCCAGCAGCCCCGGACAGCTTCTTTCCTACAATGAGCAGTTCTTC

clone_size: -
d_call: TRBD2
j_call: TRBJ2-3
v_call: TRBV7-8
cdr3_aa: CASSLGASGSTDTQYF
cdr3_nt: TGTGCCAGCAGCTTAGGAGCTAGCGGTAGCACAGATACGCAGTATTTT

clone_size: once
d_call: -
j_call: TRBJ2-4
v_call: TRBV18
cdr3_aa: CASSPKGDANIQYF
cdr3_nt: TGTGCCAGCTCACCAAAGGGGGATGCAAACATTCAGTACTTC

clone_size: -
d_call: -
j_call: TRBJ2-5
v_call: TRBV5-4
cdr3_aa: CASQPRGETQYF
cdr3_nt: TGTGCCAGTCAACCTCGGGGGGAGACCCAGTACTTC

clone_size: -
d_call: -
j_call: TRBJ2-2
v_call: TRBV18
cdr3_aa: CASSPPAGTGELFF
cdr3_nt: TGTGCCAGCTCACCACCGGCTGGCACCGGGGAGCTGTTTTTT

clone_size: once
d_call: TRBD1
j_call: TRBJ1-3
v_call: TRBV19
cdr3_aa: CASDGTAGNTIYF
cdr3_nt: TGTGCCAGTGACGGGACAGCTGGAAACACCATATATTTT

clone_size: once
d_call: -
j_call: TRBJ2-1
v_call: TRBV2
cdr3_aa: CASSESVAEQFF
cdr3_nt: TGTGCCAGCAGTGAAAGCGTCGCCGAGCAGTTCTTC

clone_size: -
d_call: -
j_call: TRBJ2-5
v_call: TRBV4-1
cdr3_aa: CASSPRGQSQETQYF
cdr3_nt: TGCGCCAGCAGCCCACGCGGACAATCCCAAGAGACCCAGTACTTC

clone_size: once
d_call: -
j_call: TRBJ1-1
v_call: TRBV7-6
cdr3_aa: CASSLTAATLNTEAFF
cdr3_nt: TGTGCCAGCAGCTTAACCGCGGCAACCCTGAACACTGAAGCTTTCTTT

clone_size: -
d_call: -
j_call: TRBJ2-7
v_call: TRBV6-5
cdr3_aa: CASSQSLTGWYEQYF
cdr3_nt: TGTGCCAGCAGTCAGTCCCTGACGGGATGGTACGAGCAGTACTTC

clone_size: -
d_call: -
j_call: TRBJ1-4
v_call: TRBV7-9
cdr3_aa: CASSPDSEKLFF
cdr3_nt: TGTGCCAGCAGCCCCGACAGTGAAAAACTGTTTTTT

clone_size: -
d_call: TRBD1
j_call: TRBJ2-4
v_call: TRBV6-1
cdr3_aa: CASSEDGTGGTKNIQYF
cdr3_nt: TGTGCCAGCAGTGAAGATGGGACAGGGGGGACCAAAAACATTCAGTACTTC

clone_size: -
d_call: -
j_call: TRBJ2-2
v_call: TRBV27
cdr3_aa: CASSLYPGLNTGELFF
cdr3_nt: TGTGCCAGCAGTTTATATCCAGGACTAAACACCGGGGAGCTGTTTTTT

clone_size: -
d_call: -
j_call: TRBJ1-1
v_call: TRBV30
cdr3_aa: CAWKLGHQSTEAFF
cdr3_nt: TGTGCCTGGAAGTTGGGCCATCAATCCACTGAAGCTTTCTTT

clone_size: -
d_call: -
j_call: TRBJ2-1
v_call: TRBV28
cdr3_aa: CASSLPSVLPYNEQFF
cdr3_nt: TGTGCCAGCAGTTTACCTAGCGTTCTACCCTACAATGAGCAGTTCTTC

clone_size: once
d_call: TRBD1
j_call: TRBJ1-2
v_call: TRBV9
cdr3_aa: CASSAPQGANYGYTF
cdr3_nt: TGTGCCAGCAGCGCGCCGCAGGGGGCAAACTATGGCTACACCTTC

clone_size: -
d_call: -
j_call: TRBJ2-5
v_call: TRBV7-2
cdr3_aa: CASSSGGRREETQYF
cdr3_nt: TGTGCCAGCAGCTCCGGGGGGCGGCGGGAAGAGACCCAGTACTTC

clone_size: -
d_call: TRBD1
j_call: TRBJ1-6
v_call: TRBV6-1
cdr3_aa: CASRGQGTSPLHF
cdr3_nt: TGTGCCAGCCGCGGACAGGGGACTTCACCCCTCCACTTT

clone_size: -
d_call: -
j_call: TRBJ2-7
v_call: TRBV28
cdr3_aa: CASSPPGSSYEQYF
cdr3_nt: TGTGCCAGCAGTCCGCCAGGTAGCTCCTACGAGCAGTACTTC

clone_size: -
d_call: -
j_call: TRBJ1-2
v_call: TRBV10-3
cdr3_aa: CAISVSSGPDTF
cdr3_nt: TGTGCCATCAGTGTTTCCAGCGGGCCAGACACCTTC

clone_size: -
d_call: -
j_call: TRBJ2-1
v_call: TRBV5-5
cdr3_aa: CASSLVLYNEQFF
cdr3_nt: TGTGCCAGCAGCTTGGTTTTATACAATGAGCAGTTCTTC

clone_size: -
d_call: TRBD1
j_call: TRBJ2-3
v_call: TRBV19
cdr3_aa: CATIGTGPTDTQYF
cdr3_nt: TGTGCCACCATCGGGACAGGACCCACAGATACGCAGTATTTT

clone_size: few
d_call: TRBD1
j_call: TRBJ2-1
v_call: TRBV19
cdr3_aa: CASSRDRNNEQFF
cdr3_nt: TGTGCCAGTAGTAGGGACAGGAACAATGAGCAGTTCTTC

clone_size: -
d_call: -
j_call: TRBJ1-4
v_call: TRBV11-2
cdr3_aa: CASSQTNEKLFF
cdr3_nt: TGTGCCAGCAGCCAAACAAATGAAAAACTGTTTTTT

clone_size: -
d_call: -
j_call: TRBJ2-5
v_call: TRBV4-3
cdr3_aa: CASSPAAGQETQYF
cdr3_nt: TGCGCCAGCAGCCCCGCAGCGGGCCAAGAGACCCAGTACTTC

clone_size: -
d_call: TRBD2
j_call: TRBJ2-1
v_call: TRBV7-3
cdr3_aa: CASSLSSGGNNEQFF
cdr3_nt: TGTGCCAGCAGCTTATCCAGCGGGGGTAACAATGAGCAGTTCTTC

clone_size: -
d_call: TRBD1
j_call: TRBJ1-1
v_call: TRBV5-1
cdr3_aa: CASSSWDRGQRTEAFF
cdr3_nt: TGCGCCAGCAGCTCGTGGGACAGGGGGCAACGAACTGAAGCTTTCTTT

clone_size: -
d_call: -
j_call: TRBJ1-1
v_call: TRBV7-8
cdr3_aa: CASSPQPRGMNTEAFF
cdr3_nt: TGTGCCAGCAGCCCCCAGCCCAGGGGCATGAACACTGAAGCTTTCTTT

clone_size: -
d_call: -
j_call: TRBJ2-1
v_call: TRBV7-2
cdr3_aa: CASSLVGHEQFF
cdr3_nt: TGTGCCAGCAGCTTAGTTGGCCATGAGCAGTTCTTC